Sequencing of this TCR beta chain was carried out in a study of blood T cells in healthy people across ages. A second PCR, run for about 6 to 11 cycles, used a sample-barcoded 5' primer plus a J-beta primer mix. Each CDR3 protein gets one entry after TCRdb re-called the 5' RACE reads with MiXCR. Among about 1.8 million distinct CDR3 sequences listed, around 50% were seen once. The CDR3 length is 10 residues. Between the trimmed V and J ends, which lost 8 bases and 6 bases, there was a span of 11 bases. Germline assignment: CDR1 DFQATT and CDR2 SNEGSKA (reference sequence). The specimen sequenced was blood. The source of this sequence is a woman aged 40 to 50 in good health. The rearrangement links TRBV20-1 to TRBJ2-7; D is ambiguous. The CDR3 bases are TGCAGTACTCTAGGCACCGAGCAGTACTTC. It specifies CSTLGTEQYF.